This T cell receptor beta chain was obtained from a study of STAT3 mutations in large granular lymphocyte leukemia. Losses at the gene ends were 4 bases for V and 7 bases for J; bases not matched to a gene: 4. This CDR3 has 13 residues. CDR1 SGHRS and CDR2 YFSETQ come from the germline V gene. Sequenced by immunoSEQ multiplex PCR; TCRdb stores in-frame clones only, minus some. The sample yields approximately 20,000 clones, over 80% seen once. Study-level points and caveats: Every T-LGLL patient had at least one immunodominant TCRbeta clonotype.

In the case of this clone: As yet, its antigen is unknown.

The specimen sequenced was peripheral blood mononuclear cells. V and J are TRBV5-1 and TRBJ2-1; the match to TRBD2 covers 8 bases. This TCR was recovered from a man aged 60 to 75 with T-cell large granular lymphocyte leukemia. Some clones in this sample may be carry-over from other donors' samples. This chain's CDR3 is CASSREGLNEQFF. CDR3 nucleotides: TGCGCCAGCAGCCGGGAGGGCCTGAATGAGCAGTTCTTC.